This T cell receptor beta chain was recovered during a study of blood T cells in healthy people across ages. The CDR3 has 16 residues. CDR1 and CDR2 from the germline V gene are SGHTA and FQGNSA. V was shortened by 2 bases and J by 5 bases, with 16 bases between the two germline ends. Every sample yielded at least 6.5 million isolated PBMCs. General study results and limits: It was found that TCR beta diversity correlated strongly with the percentage of naive T cells. Expanded clonotype shifts may have been confounded, as the donors had an unknown CMV status.

This clonotype was picked up many times. Its antigen is undetermined. Primed by a sample-barcoded 5' primer and a J-beta primer mix, a second PCR proceeded for about 6 to 11 cycles. The template-switch adaptor was a 5' adaptor with 12 random nucleotides. It tagged each cDNA molecule. In TCRdb, the 5' RACE reads were re-called with MiXCR into one record per CDR3 protein. The table records about 590,000 distinct CDR3 sequences, about 30% of them present only once. V usage is TRBV7-2 and J usage is TRBJ1-5; the D is unclear. The specimen sequenced was blood. The source of this sequence is a woman aged 80 or over in good health. The CDR3 nucleotides read TGTGCCAGCAGCTTAACCCGCGGAGGCCGGCATCAGCCCCAGCATTTT. Encoded protein: CASSLTRGGRHQPQHF.